One and the same sample provided the 5 T cell receptor beta chains below, sequenced in a study of CD8+ T cells in alopecia areata. Specified treatment: oral pan-JAK inhibitor, 5-10 mg twice daily. RNA was isolated and reverse transcribed to cDNA, the sequencing template. Sequencing used immunoSEQ multiplex PCR; TCRdb keeps in-frame clones, though not all of them. The repertoire has fewer than 350,000 clones, 55% to 75% of them found once; the top ten carry under 2%. The specimen comprised CD4+ T cells sorted from blood, sampled at week 24, from a patient treated with tofacitinib. These receptors were taken from a human donor with alopecia areata.

This clone has only one observation. The chain couples TRBV4-1 to TRBJ1-1; D is unclear. This CDR3 comprises 13 residues. Looked up from germline, CDR1 is MGHRA and CDR2 is YSYEKL. V dropped 6 bases and J dropped 4 bases, with 12 bases sitting between them. For the CDR3, the DNA is TGCGCCAGCAGAGGACCACCAGGCACTGAAGCTTTCTTT. This translates into CASRGPPGTEAFF.

This chain joins TRBV7-2 and TRBJ2-1, with TRBD2 identical over 7 bases. Trimming removed 5 bases from V and 2 bases from J; junction bases left unmatched: 9. Looked up from germline, CDR1 is SGHTA and CDR2 is FQGNSA. The CDR3 sequence is 16 residues long. CDR3: CASSPQTSSAYNEQFF. The CDR3, as DNA: TGTGCCAGCAGCCCCCAGACTAGCTCCGCCTACAATGAGCAGTTCTTC. Full variable domain (remainder filled in from reference TRBV7-2 and TRBJ2-1): GAGVSQSPSNKVTEKGKDVELRCDPISGHTALYWYRQSLGQGLEFLIYFQGNSAPDKSGLPSDRFSAERTGGSVSTLTIQRTQQEDSAVYLCASSPQTSSAYNEQFFGPGTRLTVL.

This chain joins TRBV29-1 and TRBJ2-2; 7 bases match TRBD1. The V and J ends lost 7 bases and 6 bases, in that order; junction bases with no gene match: 8. This CDR3 has 13 amino acids. CDR1 SQVTM and CDR2 ANQGSEA come from the germline V gene. CDR3 coding DNA: TGCAGCGGCCTGACAGGGTTCGCCGGGGAGCTGTTTTTT. Translated, it gives CSGLTGFAGELFF.

This clone was seen only once. This chain joins TRBV6-5 and TRBJ1-2; D uncertain. This CDR3 has 12 residues. Between the trimmed V and J ends, which lost 7 bases and 7 bases, there was a span of 13 bases. Germline V gene lookup returns CDR1 MNHEY and CDR2 SVGAGI. CDR3 protein: CASIVLWSGYTF. CDR3 nucleotides: TGTGCCAGCATAGTCCTTTGGAGTGGCTACACCTTC.

This sequence joins TRBV6-6 and TRBJ2-7; TRBD2 might be the D (6 bases). Germline V gives CDR1 MNHNY, CDR2 SVGAGI (reference sequence). Deletions cut 7 bases from V and 1 base from J, with 14 bases between. The CDR3 length is 14 residues. CDR3 amino acids: CASIDSGRSYEQYF. The CDR3, as DNA: TGTGCCAGCATCGACTCAGGGAGGTCCTACGAGCAGTACTTC.